This T cell receptor (beta chain) was found in a study of regulatory T cells in long-lasting Graves disease (dated by TCRdb to the early 2020s). For the wider study: In the newly diagnosed Graves' disease group, patients had been taking antithyroid drugs for less than 3 months. Persistent Graves' disease patients were compared with newly diagnosed Graves' disease patients by peripheral blood TCR sequencing and RNA sequencing. The study took place in China and was registered as a clinical trial. TCR sequencing covered some 13 persistent and around 20 newly diagnosed Graves' disease patients, around 33 samples in total.

The time point label on this specimen signifies: newly diagnosed GD, antithyroid drugs for less than 3 months. For both TCR sequencing and RNA sequencing, RNA was extracted from PBMCs in TRIzol. The diagnosis of Graves' disease was made according to American Thyroid Association guidelines. Patients were recruited from an endocrinology department in Xi'an, China. Each patient gave 7.5 to 10 milliliters of peripheral blood, collected in an EDTA anticoagulant tube. Ficoll Paque Plus density gradient separation was used to isolate PBMCs, and no further T cell sorting was performed. An Agilent 2100 Bioanalyzer and agarose gel were used to assess RNA quality, and a NanoDrop 2000 was used to measure RNA concentration. The germline V gene provides CDR1 MGHRA and CDR2 YSYEKL. V lost 3 bases and J lost 6 bases; the stretch between them is 12 bases long. Spanning cysteine to phenylalanine, the CDR3 consists of 14 amino acids. Only the CDR3 region is kept as DNA, spanning 42 bases read in frame from base 1.

Libraries were made using multiplex PCR. Instrument used: Illumina HiSeq 4000. CDR3 regions were amplified by Arm-PCR with iRepertoire HTBI primers to construct TCR beta libraries. PCR products were gel purified before sequencing. The original pipeline was this. Gene usage analysis of CDR3 amino acid clonotypes used the 62 TRBV and more than 13 TRBJ segments found across samples. Filtered high-quality paired reads were merged into contigs using COPE and FqMerger. Contigs were aligned with BLAST to IMGT TRBV, TRBD and TRBJ reference genes, and CDR3 was defined per IMGT. Clonotypes above 0.1% frequency were classified as highly expanded clones. Shannon entropy was used to measure repertoire diversity, and the Gini coefficient was used to measure V-J evenness. Public clonotypes were defined as clonotypes shared by more than one individual. TCRdb handled the public reads itself, with Q25 trimming in fastp and clone calling in MiXCR, and kept productive beta chains. Each record represents a unique CDR3 protein, reported with the most common genes and DNA among its rows. TCRdb, not the authors, supplied the V and J calls. Across this sample there are 500,000 or so distinct CDR3 sequences, with about 16% seen only once. Clones ranked in the top ten supply roughly 25% of the sample.

Overall study outcomes, separate from this receptor: Patients with persistent disease shared more public clonotypes (approximately 2,500) than newly diagnosed patients did (roughly 970). Peripheral blood alone was examined, since thyroid tissue, which constituted the primary lesion, could not be accessed. The authors acknowledged the small sample size as a limitation that may reduce accuracy. TRBV28, TRBJ1-2 and TRBJ2-5 were preferentially used in persistent disease, while TRBV20-1 and TRBJ2-1 were favored in newly diagnosed disease. Sequencing and analysis were limited to the TCR beta chain. Lower TCR Shannon entropy and fewer highly expanded clones were observed in persistent Graves' disease patients than in newly diagnosed patients, which suggested clonal expansion.

This clonotype has more than one count but fewer than ten. What this receptor recognizes is not known. One base away there is no much larger clone; base qualities are not given. These data were also reused for a study on T cells in Graves' hyperthyroidism and ophthalmopathy. Reported in the second study: Graves' hyperthyroidism was defined as stable when no progression to ophthalmopathy occurred over 18 months of follow-up. Hyperthyroidism patients were newly diagnosed, with disease duration under 2 months, and aged 18 to 65 years. The study excluded patients with uncontrolled infections, other autoimmune diseases, pregnancy or lactation. Diagnoses were established on the basis of clinical symptoms, serum thyroxine and TRAb, thyroid ultrasound, and orbital computed tomography. For the first round of RT-PCR on the TCR CDR3, the HTBI primer set was used together with the Qiagen OneStep RT-PCR kit. Most expanded thyroid clonotypes (frequency above 0.001) were also detected in blood, a finding suggesting that blood repertoires may reflect thyroid immune responses. A model built on a 13 V-J signature distinguished ophthalmopathy from stable hyperthyroidism, reaching about 88% sensitivity and around 81% specificity in cross-validation and 80%/75% in testing. In validation, progression to ophthalmopathy was predicted by the model with 55% to 71% sensitivity and nearly 75% specificity, a median of around 6.5 months before onset. To identify TCR V-J signatures that set the groups apart, the researchers used a discovery cohort of about a hundred patients, made up of 40 to 45 with Graves' ophthalmopathy and 55 to 65 with stable Graves' hyperthyroidism. An independent validation cohort of under 20 hyperthyroidism patients and 17 patients who later progressed to ophthalmopathy tested prospective prediction of ophthalmopathy. The 100 discovery patients were randomly divided into training and test sets at a 7:3 ratio. In six Graves' hyperthyroidism patients, the study also compared T-cell repertoires from thyroid tissue with T-cell repertoires from blood. After blood sampling, hyperthyroidism patients were treated with methimazole at a starting dose of 30 mg daily, and ophthalmopathy patients were treated with high-dose intravenous methylprednisolone. Libraries were constructed in a second round of multiplex PCR, after which size selection and purification were performed. Paired-end sequencing of the libraries was performed with 100 bp reads on an Illumina HiSeq2000. SOAPnuke was used to process the raw data, throwing out any read that contained adapters or uncalled bases, had a mean Phred below 15, or lacked an exact constant-primer or identifier match. High-quality paired reads were merged using COPE v1.2.5, and each unique nucleotide sequence was defined as a clonotype. MiTCR v1.1 was used to align the clonotypes against IMGT TRBV, TRBD and TRBJ reference segments. The analysis included only V-J combinations with a frequency above 0.0001, which together covered 99% to 99.2% of the repertoires. A TCS score was defined as the ratio of F50 (clonal expansion) to E x V (chaos), with BLOSUM62-based TCRdist applied between CDR3 peptides within each V-J. Welch's t-statistics and random forest reduced several hundred V-J features to 10 to 15, which were used in a naive Bayes classifier (R e1071). No statistical method was used to set the sample size in advance, and investigators knew the group allocation. The paper describes TCR Vbeta CDR3 sequencing of about 140 peripheral blood samples, made up of approximately 40 ophthalmopathy patients, some 80 hyperthyroidism patients and about 17 progressor patients.

This TCR came from a woman aged 35 to 60 with Graves disease. Donor details come from another sample of the same person, matched by shared clones. This chain is built from TRBV4-1 and TRBJ1-5; the D gene is perhaps TRBD1, on 5 matching bases. The sequencing here drew on peripheral blood mononuclear cells (PBMCs), taken at new diagnosis, from a patient treated with antithyroid drugs. The sequenced DNA is TGCGCCAGCAGCCACAGGATGCAGGGTCAGCCCCAGCATTTT. It encodes CASSHRMQGQPQHF.